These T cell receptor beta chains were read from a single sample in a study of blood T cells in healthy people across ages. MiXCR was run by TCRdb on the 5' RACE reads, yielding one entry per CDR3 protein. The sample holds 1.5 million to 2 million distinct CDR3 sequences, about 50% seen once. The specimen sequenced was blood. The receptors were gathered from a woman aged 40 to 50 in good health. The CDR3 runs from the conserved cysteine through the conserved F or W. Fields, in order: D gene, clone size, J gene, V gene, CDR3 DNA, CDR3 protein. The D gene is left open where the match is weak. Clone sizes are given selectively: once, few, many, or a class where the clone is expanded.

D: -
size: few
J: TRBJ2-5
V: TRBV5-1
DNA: TGCGCCAGCAGCTTCGACCGGAGGGGAGAGACCCAGTACTTC
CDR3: CASSFDRRGETQYF

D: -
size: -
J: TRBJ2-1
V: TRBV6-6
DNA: TGTGCCGTGGGCAACAGGGAGAGTGGTAATGAGCAGTTCTTC
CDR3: CAVGNRESGNEQFF

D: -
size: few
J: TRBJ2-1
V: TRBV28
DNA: TGTGCCAGCAGCCCACATGGCTATGAGCAGTTCTTC
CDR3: CASSPHGYEQFF

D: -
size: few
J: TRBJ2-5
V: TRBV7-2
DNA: TGTGCCAGCAGCCATCCCACCGGGGAGACCCAGTACTTC
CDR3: CASSHPTGETQYF

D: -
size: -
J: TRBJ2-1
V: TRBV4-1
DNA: TGCGCCAGCAGCCAAGGGGGCCGCAATGAGCAGTTCTTC
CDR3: CASSQGGRNEQFF

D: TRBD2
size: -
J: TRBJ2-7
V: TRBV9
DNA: TGTGCCAGCAGCCCCGGACTAGGCCTTTCCTACGAGCAGTACTTC
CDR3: CASSPGLGLSYEQYF

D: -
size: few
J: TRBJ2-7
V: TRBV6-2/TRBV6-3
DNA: TGTGCCAGCAGTTACCCCAGGGTGCCGAGCTCCTACGAGCAGTACTTC
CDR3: CASSYPRVPSSYEQYF

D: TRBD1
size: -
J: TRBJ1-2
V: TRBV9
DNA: TGTGCCAGCAGCGGGGGACAGGGGTTACACTACACCTTC
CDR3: CASSGGQGLHYTF

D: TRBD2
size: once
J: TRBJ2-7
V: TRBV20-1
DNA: TGCAGTGCTAGAAGTGGGACTAGCAAGAATGAGCAGTACTTC
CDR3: CSARSGTSKNEQYF

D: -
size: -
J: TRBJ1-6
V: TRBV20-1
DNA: TGCAGTGCTCAGGGTATGGATTCACCCCTCCACTTT
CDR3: CSAQGMDSPLHF

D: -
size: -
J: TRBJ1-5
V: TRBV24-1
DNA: TGTGCCACCAGTGTAGGGGGCAATCAGCCCCAGCATTTT
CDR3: CATSVGGNQPQHF

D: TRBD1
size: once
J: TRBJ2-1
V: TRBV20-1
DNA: TGCAGTGCTAAACCCCCGAGACAGGGGAATTTCGATGAGCAGTTCTTC
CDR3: CSAKPPRQGNFDEQFF

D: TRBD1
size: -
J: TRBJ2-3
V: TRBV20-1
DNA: TGCAGTGCTGGGGGACAGAACACAGATACGCAGTATTTT
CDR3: CSAGGQNTDTQYF

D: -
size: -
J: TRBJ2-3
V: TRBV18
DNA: TGTGCCAGCTCACCACCGTCGCGCACAGATACGCAGTATTTT
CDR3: CASSPPSRTDTQYF

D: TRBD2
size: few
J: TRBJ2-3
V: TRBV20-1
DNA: TGCAGTGTAGAACGGACTAGCGGCCTCACAGATACGCAGTATTTT
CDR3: CSVERTSGLTDTQYF